The TCR beta chain under discussion was sequenced for a study of blood T cells in healthy people across ages. Regarding this clonotype: The antigen remains undetermined.

Study outcomes and limitations: Researchers judged that diversity estimates from one million T cells fell short of true values.

PBMCs numbering at least 7 million were isolated per sample. Primers used in a second PCR of about 7 to 12 cycles were a sample-barcoded 5' primer and a J-beta primer mix. All samples gave at least 2.5 million CDR3-containing paired-end reads. TCRdb recomputed calls from the 5' RACE reads with MiXCR, one row per CDR3 protein. This sample has more than 650,000 distinct CDR3 sequences, with roughly 20% found just once. V was cut by 5 bases and J by 6 bases, with 19 bases left in between. The CDR3 contains 16 residues. Looked up from germline, CDR1 is KGHSH and CDR2 is LQKENI. The gene calls are TRBV18 and TRBJ1-4; D ambiguous. This clonotype was obtained from a man aged 65-85 years in good health. The sample was blood. The CDR3 region is CASSSSSTELDEKLFF. Here the CDR3 DNA reads TGTGCCAGCTCATCCTCCTCGACGGAGTTGGATGAAAAACTGTTTTTT. Looking up the rest from reference TRBV18 and TRBJ1-4 gives the full variable domain: NAGVMQNPRHLVRRRGQEARLRCSPMKGHSHVYWYRQLPEEGLKFMVYLQKENIIDESGMPKERFSAEFPKEGPSILRIQQVVRGDSAAYFCASSSSSTELDEKLFFGSGTQLSVL.